Listed here are 20 T cell receptor beta chains from one sample, sequenced in a study of control samples from healthy donors and cancer patients. Only in-frame clones appear in the TCRdb table, and some are missing; sequencing was by immunoSEQ multiplex PCR. The sample yields some 150,000 clones, about 90% seen once. The specimen was blood. These receptors all come from a man aged 25 to 45 in good health.

This clone occurred a few times. The rearrangement uses TRBV5-6 and TRBJ1-2, with TRBD1 as a possible D gene (5 bases). Trimming took 3 bases from V and 8 from J, leaving 11 bases between them. CDR3 length equals 12 residues. CDR1 SGHDT and CDR2 YYEEEE come from the germline V gene. CDR3 region: CASSSLAGGYTF. In DNA, the CDR3 is TGTGCCAGCAGCTCCCTGGCAGGGGGCTACACCTTC.

The chain recombines TRBV3-1 (or the pseudogene TRBV3-2) with TRBJ1-5; a weak D match, TRBD1 (5 bases). Looked up from germline, CDR1 is LGHDT and CDR2 is YNNKEL (reference sequence). The CDR3 sequence is 14 residues long. Trimming took 4 bases from V and 2 from J, leaving 9 bases between them. The CDR3 region is CASSPRDGNQPQHF. CDR3 nucleotides: TGTGCCAGCAGCCCCCGGGACGGCAATCAGCCCCAGCATTTT.

This chain uses TRBV19 with TRBJ1-1, with D hard to call. The CDR3 has 18 residues. Trimming removed 7 bases at V and 0 bases at J, with 24 bases between. CDR1 LNHDA and CDR2 SQIVND come from the germline V gene (reference sequence). CDR3 sequence (DNA): TGTGCCAGTACAGGTCGCCTGTCCCGATATAGCATGAACACTGAAGCTTTCTTT. Encoded protein: CASTGRLSRYSMNTEAFF. Full variable domain (missing parts from reference TRBV19 and TRBJ1-1): DGGITQSPKYLFRKEGQNVTLSCEQNLNHDAMYWYRQDPGQGLRLIYYSQIVNDFQKGDIAEGYSVSREKKESFPLTVTSAQKNPTAFYLCASTGRLSRYSMNTEAFFGQGTRLTVV.

The chain carries TRBV14 and TRBJ2-1; D not resolved. CDR3 length: 14 residues. V shed 5 bases and J shed 4 bases, with 12 bases lying between them. Germline lookup yields CDR1 SGHDN and CDR2 FVKESK. CDR3 bases: TGTGCCAGCAGCTCACAGTTACTATACAATGAGCAGTTCTTC. This codes for CASSSQLLYNEQFF.

This chain links TRBV4-1 with TRBJ1-3, with D unclear. Trimming removed 1 base at V and 3 bases at J, with 16 bases between. Germline V CDR1 and CDR2: MGHRA, YSYEKL. This CDR3 is built from 17 residues. The CDR3, as DNA: TGCGCCAGCAGCCAAGGAGGAACCTGGTTAGGTGGAAACACCATATATTTT. This encodes CASSQGGTWLGGNTIYF.

This rearrangement joins TRBV4-2 to TRBJ2-7, with TRBD2 matching over 9 bases. The germline V gene encodes CDR1 LGHNA and CDR2 YNFKEQ. This CDR3 spans 13 amino acids. V was pared by 4 bases and J by 5 bases, with 3 bases of the junction left unmatched. CDR3 in amino acids: CASSPIAGDEQYF. DNA for the CDR3: TGTGCCAGCAGCCCCATAGCGGGGGACGAGCAGTACTTC.

The V and J genes are TRBV24-1 and TRBJ2-2; tentative D call: TRBD2 (6 bases). This CDR3 is built from 14 residues. The germline V gene has CDR1 KGHDR and CDR2 SFDVKD. Trimming left V 9 bases short and J 5 bases short, with 15 bases between. In DNA, the CDR3 is TGTGCCACCTGCATCGCGGGGCGGACCGGGGAGCTGTTTTTT. Protein product: CATCIAGRTGELFF.

This chain links TRBV4-1 with TRBJ2-3; D may match TRBD1 or TRBD2 (5 bases each). CDR1 is MGHRA and CDR2 is YSYEKL in the germline V gene. The CDR3 is 16 residues long. V gave up 0 bases and J gave up 1 base, with 11 bases separating them. CDR3 residues: CASSQDRGDGTDTQYF. The CDR3, as DNA: TGCGCCAGCAGCCAAGATCGAGGGGACGGCACAGATACGCAGTATTTT.

This sequence joins TRBV4-1 and TRBJ1-1; D gene unclear. With 0 bases removed from V and 1 base from J, the gap between germline ends came to 9 bases. The CDR3 is 15 amino acids. From germline, CDR1 is MGHRA and CDR2 YSYEKL. This CDR3 is CASSQENIENTEAFF. The CDR3 DNA reads TGCGCCAGCAGCCAAGAGAATATAGAGAACACTGAAGCTTTCTTT.

The rearrangement joins TRBV27 to TRBJ2-6; tentative D call: TRBD2 (5 bases). V lost 7 bases, J lost 0 bases, and 10 bases lay in between. Germline-derived CDR1 and CDR2 are MNHEY and SMNVEV (reference sequence). The CDR3 runs 15 residues. The CDR3 region is CASTLRDSGANVLTF. The CDR3 DNA reads as TGTGCCAGCACCCTGAGGGACTCTGGGGCCAACGTCCTGACTTTC. Full variable domain (missing parts from reference TRBV27 and TRBJ2-6): EAQVTQNPRYLITVTGKKLTVTCSQNMNHEYMSWYRQDPGLGLRQIYYSMNVEVTDKGDVPEGYKVSRKEKRNFPLILESPSPNQTSLYFCASTLRDSGANVLTFGAGSRLTVL.

The chain recombines TRBV25-1 with TRBJ2-7; D is uncertain. CDR1 MGHDK and CDR2 SYGVNS come from the germline V gene. The CDR3 totals 14 residues. The V gene lost 6 bases and the J gene lost 2 bases, with 14 bases spanning the gap. The CDR3: CASSVDGPTYEQYF. Written as DNA, the CDR3 is TGTGCCAGCAGCGTCGACGGTCCTACCTACGAGCAGTACTTC.

V is TRBV11-2 and J is TRBJ1-4; TRBD1 aligns across 7 bases. The V segment lost 4 bases and the J segment 0 bases; nucleotides outside the gene matches: 5. Germline assignment: CDR1 SGHAT and CDR2 FQNNGV. This CDR3 spans 16 amino acids. Here the CDR3 DNA reads TGTGCCAGCAGCTCGAGGGACAGAGCAACTAATGAAAAACTGTTTTTT. Translated: CASSSRDRATNEKLFF.

Only a few counts were recorded for this clone. The chain couples TRBV11-2 to TRBJ2-5, with unresolved D. Germline V gives CDR1 SGHAT, CDR2 FQNNGV. The CDR3 runs to 13 residues. Trimming removed 0 bases from V and 6 bases from J, with 8 bases in between. CDR3 in amino acids: CASSLDPSKTQYF. The CDR3 DNA sequence: TGTGCCAGCAGCTTAGACCCTTCGAAGACCCAGTACTTC. The entire variable domain, with the rest obtained from reference TRBV11-2 and TRBJ2-5, is as follows: EAGVAQSPRYKIIEKRQSVAFWCNPISGHATLYWYQQILGQGPKLLIQFQNNGVVDDSQLPKDRFSAERLKGVDSTLKIQPAKLEDSAVYLCASSLDPSKTQYFGPGTRLLVL.

The V gene is TRBV12-3 or TRBV12-4, the J gene TRBJ1-2; D might be TRBD1 (5 bases). V lost 3 bases to trimming and J lost 4 bases, with 9 bases between them. The CDR3 has 13 amino acids. DNA of the CDR3: TGTGCCAGCAGTTTGGGGGACCTCTATGGCTACACCTTC. Translated: CASSLGDLYGYTF.

V usage is TRBV10-2 and J usage is TRBJ1-2; perhaps TRBD1 as D (6 bases). The CDR3 spans 18 residues. Germline V gene lookup returns CDR1 WSHSY and CDR2 SAAADI. Trimming left V 2 bases short and J 3 bases short, with 22 bases between. The CDR3 DNA is TGCGCCAGCAGTGAGGCCGTACAGGGCACACACCTCTACTATGGCTACACCTTC. Translation gives CASSEAVQGTHLYYGYTF.

The V call is TRBV28, the J call TRBJ1-2; D is undetermined. Trimming stripped 5 bases from V and 8 bases from J, with 12 bases between. The CDR3 is made up of 12 amino acids. CDR1 is MDHEN, CDR2 SYDVKM, per germline. The CDR3 bases are TGTGCCAGCAGTCTAATACCCGTAGGCTACACCTTC. Its translation: CASSLIPVGYTF.

Notes on this clone: The same CDR3 also results from other DNA sequences found in this sample. J is TRBJ2-3 and V is TRBV9; the D gene is possibly TRBD2 (6 bases). Trimming shortened V by 0 bases and J by 1 base, and 9 bases separated the two germline ends. The CDR3 contains 15 residues. Germline CDR1 SGDLS, CDR2 YYNGEE. In DNA form, the CDR3 reads TGTGCCAGCAGCGTAGCGGCTAGCGGCACAGATACGCAGTATTTT. It is translated as CASSVAASGTDTQYF. The whole variable domain, remainder taken from reference TRBV9 and TRBJ2-3, is DSGVTQTPKHLITATGQRVTLRCSPRSGDLSVYWYQQSLDQGLQFLIQYYNGEERAKGNILERFSAQQFPDLHSELNLSSLELGDSALYFCASSVAASGTDTQYFGPGTRLTVL.

V usage is TRBV15 and J usage is TRBJ2-7, with D tentatively TRBD1 (6 bases). This CDR3 region has 13 residues. Trimming left V 3 bases short and J 7 bases short, with 13 bases between. Germline V gene sequence: CDR1 LNHNV, CDR2 YYDKDF (reference sequence). The CDR3 coding sequence is TGTGCCACCAGCAGGGACAGATTACGGGAGCAGTACTTC. Translated: CATSRDRLREQYF. Full variable domain (outside the CDR3, taken from reference TRBV15 and TRBJ2-7): DAMVIQNPRYQVTQFGKPVTLSCSQTLNHNVMYWYQQKSSQAPKLLFHYYDKDFNNEADTPDNFQSRRPNTSFCFLDIRSPGLGDTAMYLCATSRDRLREQYFGPGTRLTVT.

The count of this clone is one. The chain joins TRBV7-9 to TRBJ1-2; TRBD1 might be the D (5 bases). The germline CDR1 and CDR2 sequences are SEHNR and FQNEAQ (reference sequence). CDR3 length equals 15 residues. V was cut by 1 base and J by 0 bases, with 9 bases left in between. The CDR3 region is CASSLGGITNYGYTF. The CDR3 coding sequence is TGTGCCAGCAGCTTAGGGGGGATTACTAACTATGGCTACACCTTC.

This chain links TRBV29-1 with TRBJ2-2; D may be TRBD1 (7 bases). Trimming shortened V by 4 bases and J by 0 bases, and 15 bases separated the two germline ends. CDR3 length: 16 amino acids. The germline CDR1 and CDR2 sequences are SQVTM and ANQGSEA. This chain's CDR3 is CSVAGGQFSNTGELFF. CDR3 coding DNA: TGCAGCGTTGCCGGGGGACAGTTCTCGAACACCGGGGAGCTGTTTTTT.